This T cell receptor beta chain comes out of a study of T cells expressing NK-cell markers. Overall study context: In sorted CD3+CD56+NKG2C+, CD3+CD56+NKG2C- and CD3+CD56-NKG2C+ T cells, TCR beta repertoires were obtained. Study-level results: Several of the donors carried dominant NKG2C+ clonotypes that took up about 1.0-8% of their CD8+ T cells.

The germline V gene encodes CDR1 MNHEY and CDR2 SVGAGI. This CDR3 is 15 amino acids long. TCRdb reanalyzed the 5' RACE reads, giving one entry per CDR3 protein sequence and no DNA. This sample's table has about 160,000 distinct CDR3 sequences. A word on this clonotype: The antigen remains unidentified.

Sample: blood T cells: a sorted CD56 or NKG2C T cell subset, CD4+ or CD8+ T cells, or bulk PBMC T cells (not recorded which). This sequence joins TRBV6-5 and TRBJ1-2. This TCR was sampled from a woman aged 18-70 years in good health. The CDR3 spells CASSYLADGNYGYTF.